This TCR beta chain was recorded in a study of Graves' ophthalmopathy and Graves' hyperthyroidism. Investigators amplified TCR beta CDR3 regions from RNA transcripts. First-round RT-PCR relied on HTBI primers, and a second-round multiplex PCR came next. TCRdb called the multiplex PCR reads again in MiXCR, with one record for every CDR3 protein. The profile shows about 550,000 distinct CDR3 sequences, approximately 35% of them singletons. In this sample, this clonotype turned up many times. Its target is unknown. V trimming: 4 bases; J trimming: 4 bases; junction bases outside the gene matches: 10. The germline CDR1 and CDR2 sequences are LGHNT and FRNRAP. The CDR3 length is 16 residues. Overall study results and limits: Discrimination between ophthalmopathy and stable hyperthyroidism by a 13-signature model showed about 88% sensitivity and 70% to 82% specificity. As the model predicted ophthalmopathy progression, it achieved a sensitivity of about 71% and a specificity of about 72%.

The rearrangement joins TRBV12-5 to TRBJ2-5; 9 positions match TRBD1. The source is an adult man with Graves' hyperthyroidism. Sequencing was performed on peripheral blood or thyroid tissue (not recorded which). In DNA form, the CDR3 reads TGTGCTAGTGGTTCGGGACAGGGCGGCCCGCGAGAGACCCAGTACTTC. This sequence encodes CASGSGQGGPRETQYF. Full variable domain (outside the CDR3, taken from reference TRBV12-5 and TRBJ2-5): DARVTQTPRHKVTEMGQEVTMRCQPILGHNTVFWYRQTMMQGLELLAYFRNRAPLDDSGMPKDRFSAEMPDATLATLKIQPSEPRDSAVYFCASGSGQGGPRETQYFGPGTRLLVL.